The TCR beta chain described here comes from a study of cytomegalovirus exposure and HLA in healthy donors. Study at large: As an earlier analysis found, about 179 million T cells yielded 90 million to 140 million unique TCR beta sequences. Broader study findings: Donors were assumed by presence/absence analyses to have roughly uniform sequencing depth. A missense DCLRE1C variant was associated with V- and J-gene trimming of TCR beta chains in a later analysis, and an independent cohort replicated the association. Sequence variants that were highly shared formed a cluster that was likely a sequencing artifact.

PCR used 60 Vbeta primers and 13 Jbeta primers. Produced via immunoSEQ multiplex PCR; TCRdb's table is partial and in-frame only. In the table there are 65,000 to 85,000 clones, 80% to 90% of which are singletons. Only one count was recorded for this clone. The antigen remains undetermined. Within the sample, other DNA sequences also encode this same CDR3. The V end was cut by 3 bases, the J end by 1 base, with 4 bases between. This CDR3 comprises 12 residues. CDR1 is MNHNS and CDR2 is SASEGT in the germline V gene. The J gene is TRBJ2-7, the V gene TRBV6-1; D remains ambiguous. The receptor was derived from a woman in her 30s in good health and CMV-seronegative. The sequenced sample was PBMCs. Here the CDR3 reads CASSETSYEQYF. CDR3 nucleotide sequence: TGTGCCAGCAGTGAGACTTCCTACGAGCAGTACTTC.